Each of the 28 T cell receptor beta chains below was sequenced from the same sample in a study of cytomegalovirus exposure and HLA in healthy donors. The PCR had 60 Vbeta and 13 Jbeta primers. The method was immunoSEQ multiplex PCR; TCRdb's version includes in-frame clones alone and lacks a portion of them. The repertoire consists of about 160,000 clones, with 82% occurring once and the leading ten covering 1.5%. The sequencing sample was made of PBMCs. Receptor source: a girl between 10 and 17 years old in good health and CMV-seropositive.

J is TRBJ2-1 and V is TRBV5-1, with TRBD2 matching over 8 bases. CDR1 and CDR2 from the germline V gene are SGHRS and YFSETQ. The trim removed 3 bases at V and 6 bases at J, leaving 5 bases unmatched. The CDR3 extends over 14 amino acids. CDR3 sequence (DNA): TGCGCCAGCAGCTCGGGACTAGTTGGCAATGAGCAGTTCTTC. It encodes CASSSGLVGNEQFF.

J is TRBJ2-1 and V is TRBV10-2; TRBD2 agrees at 9 bases. The CDR3 covers 16 residues. Germline V gene sequence: CDR1 WSHSY, CDR2 SAAADI. V gave up 7 bases and J gave up 2 bases; unmatched junction bases: 9. The CDR3 coding sequence is TGCGCCAGCACCGGATGTTGCGGGGGGGCCTACAATGAGCAGTTCTTC. Translation gives CASTGCCGGAYNEQFF.

This clone was picked up one time. The chain links TRBV2 to TRBJ2-7; the D gene is possibly TRBD1 (7 bases). The CDR3 is made up of 14 amino acids. Germline V gives CDR1 SNHLY, CDR2 FYNNEI. Trimming left V 4 bases short and J 2 bases short, with 12 bases between. The CDR3: CASSVRDSAYEQYF. The DNA for the CDR3 is TGTGCCAGCAGTGTGCGGGACAGCGCCTACGAGCAGTACTTC.

This sequence joins TRBV2 and TRBJ2-3; the D is unclear. CDR1 and CDR2 from the germline V gene are SNHLY and FYNNEI. The CDR3 covers 15 residues. Trimming shortened V by 1 base and J by 0 bases, and 8 bases separated the two germline ends. The CDR3, as DNA: TGTGCCAGCAGTGAAGATAGCCCTAGCACAGATACGCAGTATTTT. Translating gives CASSEDSPSTDTQYF. The variable domain in full, with the rest retrieved from reference TRBV2 and TRBJ2-3, is EPEVTQTPSHQVTQMGQEVILRCVPISNHLYFYWYRQILGQKVEFLVSFYNNEISEKSEIFDDQFSVERPDGSNFTLKIRSTKLEDSAMYFCASSEDSPSTDTQYFGPGTRLTVL.

This chain joins TRBV11-3 and TRBJ2-2; D is unresolved. Germline-derived CDR1 and CDR2 are SGHNT and YENEEA. The CDR3 runs to 12 residues. V was pared by 5 bases and J by 2 bases, with 3 bases between. DNA for the CDR3: TGTGCCAGCAGCCCAAACACCGGGGAGCTGTTTTTT. Protein: CASSPNTGELFF.

The V gene is TRBV30, the J gene TRBJ2-7; D gene uncertain. The CDR3 is 14 residues long. V shed 3 bases and J shed 1 base, with 13 bases lying between them. Germline lookup yields CDR1 GTSNPN and CDR2 SVGIG (reference sequence). CDR3 in amino acids: CAWSEDTQSYEQYF. CDR3 coding DNA: TGTGCCTGGAGCGAAGACACTCAGTCCTACGAGCAGTACTTC.

This clone has just a few counts. The rearrangement links TRBV2 to TRBJ1-2; 12 nucleotides line up with TRBD1. The CDR3 runs to 17 residues. J gave up 0 bases and V 5 bases, and 7 bases lay outside the gene matches. Germline V gives CDR1 SNHLY, CDR2 FYNNEI. CDR3 nucleotide sequence: TGTGCCAGCAGTCGATTCCGGGACAGGGGGCCTAACTATGGCTACACCTTC. It codes for CASSRFRDRGPNYGYTF. The variable domain in full, completed from reference TRBV2 and TRBJ1-2, reads EPEVTQTPSHQVTQMGQEVILRCVPISNHLYFYWYRQILGQKVEFLVSFYNNEISEKSEIFDDQFSVERPDGSNFTLKIRSTKLEDSAMYFCASSRFRDRGPNYGYTFGSGTRLTVV.

The V gene is TRBV28, the J gene TRBJ1-5, with 7 bases aligning to TRBD1. Losses at the gene ends were 2 bases for V and 4 bases for J; bases not matched to a gene: 5. Germline V CDR1 and CDR2: MDHEN, SYDVKM. The CDR3 is 15 residues long. For the CDR3, the DNA is TGTGCCAGCAGTTTACCGGGACAGAAAAATCAGCCCCAGCATTTT. Its translation: CASSLPGQKNQPQHF. Filled out from reference TRBV28 and TRBJ1-5, the complete variable domain reads DVKVTQSSRYLVKRTGEKVFLECVQDMDHENMFWYRQDPGLGLRLIYFSYDVKMKEKGDIPEGYSVSREKKERFSLILESASTNQTSMYLCASSLPGQKNQPQHFGDGTRLSIL.

Details on this clone: One junction end does not reproduce the germline sequence, and a read error may be involved. The chain carries TRBV7-7 and TRBJ2-1; TRBD2 aligns across 8 bases. Germline CDR1 is SSHAT and CDR2 is FNYEAQ (reference sequence). This CDR3 contains 15 residues. CDR3 in DNA: TGTGCTAGCAGCTCTGGGACTAGGTCTCCTCATGAGCAGTTCTTC. Translating gives CASSSGTRSPHEQFF.

The rearrangement links TRBV11-2 to TRBJ2-7, with 9 nucleotides matching TRBD2. The CDR3 extends over 15 amino acids. The V gene's germline CDR1 is SGHAT and CDR2 FQNNGV. J lost 3 bases, V lost 6 bases, and 9 bases had no gene match. CDR3 residues: CASRPPSSGIYEQYF. The CDR3 nucleotides read TGTGCCAGCAGGCCCCCATCTAGCGGGATCTACGAGCAGTACTTC.

The chain links TRBV30 to TRBJ2-5; 9 bases map to TRBD1. From germline, CDR1 is GTSNPN and CDR2 SVGIG (reference sequence). CDR3 length: 17 residues. The V gene end was trimmed by 3 bases and the J gene end by 5 bases; junction bases not matched to a gene: 16. In DNA, the CDR3 is TGTGCCTGGAGGAGGACAGGGGAAGTAGGGTTGGGCGAGACCCAGTACTTC. As protein: CAWRRTGEVGLGETQYF.

The chain employs TRBV18 and TRBJ1-4, with 10 bases fitting TRBD1. Germline CDR1 and CDR2: KGHSH and LQKENI. The length of the CDR3 is 14 residues. The ends lost 6 bases at V and 5 bases at J; junction bases unmatched: 3. CDR3 DNA sequence: TGTGCCAGCTCCCCGGGACAGGGGAATGAAAAACTGTTTTTT. Translating it yields CASSPGQGNEKLFF.

V gene TRBV14 combines with J gene TRBJ2-2, with 9 bases matching TRBD1. The length of the CDR3 is 15 residues. Trimming at V came to 4 bases and at J to 4 bases, leaving 4 bases not matched to a gene. Per germline, CDR1 SGHDN and CDR2 FVKESK. The CDR3 loop reads CASSRTGEGTGELFF. The CDR3 nucleotides are TGTGCCAGCAGCCGGACAGGGGAGGGCACCGGGGAGCTGTTTTTT.

The chain employs TRBV4-3 and TRBJ2-1, with TRBD1 identical over 10 bases. CDR1 and CDR2 from the germline V gene are LGHNA and YSLEER. There are 16 residues in the CDR3. V lost 0 bases to trimming and J lost 7 bases; unmatched junction nucleotides: 6. This chain's CDR3 is CASSQDRADRGNEQFF. The CDR3 DNA follows: TGCGCCAGCAGCCAAGATAGGGCGGACAGGGGGAATGAGCAGTTCTTC.

The V and J genes are TRBV5-1 and TRBJ1-1; D not resolved. Germline CDR1 reads SGHRS; CDR2 reads YFSETQ. Trimming pared 0 bases from V and 4 bases from J, leaving 13 bases between. The CDR3 is 15 residues long. CDR3: CASSLAGPTATEAFF. CDR3 DNA: TGCGCCAGCAGCTTGGCAGGTCCGACGGCCACTGAAGCTTTCTTT.

The chain employs TRBV5-1 and TRBJ2-2; D remains ambiguous. CDR3 size: 15 residues. The germline V gene has CDR1 SGHRS and CDR2 YFSETQ. Trimming took off 0 bases at V and 4 bases at J, with 10 bases between the two ends. CDR3 nucleotides: TGCGCCAGCAGCTTGGATCCTAGGTCCACCGGGGAGCTGTTTTTT. Its protein is CASSLDPRSTGELFF.

The chain has TRBV6-5 and TRBJ2-5; TRBD2 is a possible D gene (6 bases). V was cut by 0 bases and J by 2 bases, with 10 bases left in between. The germline CDR1 and CDR2 sequences are MNHEY and SVGAGI. This CDR3 is built from 15 residues. CDR3 DNA: TGTGCCAGCAGTTACTCGTGGAGGGGACAAGAGACCCAGTACTTC. Protein sequence: CASSYSWRGQETQYF.

The chain carries TRBV9 and TRBJ2-1; possibly TRBD2 for D (5 bases). This CDR3 spans 15 amino acids. Germline V gives CDR1 SGDLS, CDR2 YYNGEE. V lost 4 bases and J 4 bases, leaving 15 bases between the germline ends. The CDR3 nucleotides are TGTGCCAGCAGCCCGAGGAGGTCCAGGTACAATGAGCAGTTCTTC. This translates into CASSPRRSRYNEQFF.

This clone occurred once. The J gene is TRBJ2-5, the V gene TRBV6-1; D perhaps matches TRBD2 (5 bases). This CDR3 has 16 amino acids. The germline V gene has CDR1 MNHNS and CDR2 SASEGT. Trimming shortened V by 4 bases and J by 4 bases, and 19 bases separated the two germline ends. In nucleotides, the CDR3 is TGTGCCAGCAGTGGCCTAGTAGGTAGCGCGGCAGAGACCCAGTACTTC. Translation gives CASSGLVGSAAETQYF.

This chain links TRBV7-2 with TRBJ2-2, with D perhaps matching TRBD2 (7 bases). Germline V gives CDR1 SGHTA, CDR2 FQGNSA. Trimming stripped 1 base from V and 6 bases from J, with 15 bases between. CDR3 length: 16 residues. Here the CDR3 reads CASSLVAGANAGELFF. The CDR3 coding sequence is TGTGCCAGCAGCTTAGTCGCGGGGGCCAACGCCGGGGAGCTGTTTTTT.

This clone was counted between two and nine times. The V and J genes are TRBV25-1 and TRBJ2-6; a weak D match, TRBD2 (7 bases). This CDR3 contains 16 residues. Germline V lookup: CDR1 MGHDK, CDR2 SYGVNS. With 4 bases removed from V and 2 bases from J, the gap between germline ends came to 12 bases. DNA for the CDR3: TGTGCCAGCAGTGCTCAAGGGGGGGCTGGGGCCAACGTCCTGACTTTC. Translation gives CASSAQGGAGANVLTF.

A few counts support this clone. V and J are TRBV20-1 and TRBJ1-4; no definite D call. The CDR3 has 10 amino acids. The germline V and J ends were trimmed by 6 bases and 8 bases, with 7 bases remaining between them. Germline CDR1 DFQATT, CDR2 SNEGSKA (reference sequence). CDR3 region: CSARAEKLFF. The CDR3 bases are TGCAGTGCGAGGGCAGAAAAACTGTTTTTT.

The chain employs TRBV12-5 and TRBJ2-1; D may be TRBD2 (7 bases). CDR1 and CDR2 from the germline V gene are LGHNT and FRNRAP. V lost 6 bases and J lost 8, with 20 bases in between. The CDR3 has 15 residues. CDR3 residues: CASGQGGVLGDEQFF. The DNA of the CDR3 is TGTGCTAGTGGCCAAGGGGGGGTTTTAGGCGATGAGCAGTTCTTC.

This clone was counted once. The chain employs TRBV7-9 and TRBJ1-3, with a weak D call TRBD1 (5 bases). The CDR3 length is 15 residues. V was clipped by 6 bases and J by 2 bases, with 14 bases between them. Per germline, CDR1 SEHNR and CDR2 FQNEAQ (reference sequence). CDR3 protein: CASRMGGRAGNTIYF. The CDR3 DNA sequence: TGTGCCAGCAGGATGGGGGGAAGGGCTGGAAACACCATATATTTT.

The chain recombines TRBV6-5 with TRBJ1-4; no reliable D call. Germline CDR1 reads MNHEY; CDR2 reads SVGAGI. The V and J ends lost 4 bases and 0 bases respectively, with 9 bases between them. This CDR3 is built from 15 residues. CDR3 DNA: TGTGCCAGCAGTTTGTCACAGCCAACTAATGAAAAACTGTTTTTT. This gives the protein CASSLSQPTNEKLFF.

This clone was seen only once. The chain employs TRBV9 and TRBJ2-3, with TRBD1 identical over 9 bases. J was trimmed by 0 bases and V by 3 bases; bases with no gene match: 2. The CDR3 contains 15 residues. Germline CDR1 SGDLS, CDR2 YYNGEE. CDR3 in DNA: TGTGCCAGCAGCGCGGGGACAGGGAGCACAGATACGCAGTATTTT. Protein product: CASSAGTGSTDTQYF.

With regard to this clone: Other DNA sequences in this specimen translate into the identical CDR3. This chain links TRBV27 with TRBJ2-7; tentative D call: TRBD2 (6 bases). Trimming stripped 4 bases from V and 4 bases from J, with 14 bases between. CDR3 length: 14 amino acids. Germline-derived CDR1 and CDR2 are MNHEY and SMNVEV (reference sequence). As DNA, the CDR3 is TGTGCCAGCAGTTCGCTGACGGGGACTTACGAGCAGTACTTC. As protein: CASSSLTGTYEQYF.

The V gene is TRBV13, the J gene TRBJ2-7; 10 bases line up with TRBD1. The ends lost 5 bases at V and 3 bases at J; junction bases unmatched: 16. Germline lookup yields CDR1 PRHDT and CDR2 FYEKMQ (reference sequence). The length of the CDR3 is 18 residues. The CDR3 bases are TGTGCCAGCAGCCTCTCCACCATAACCGGGACAGGGGACTACGAGCAGTACTTC. Amino acid sequence: CASSLSTITGTGDYEQYF.